These 7 T cell receptor beta chains share one sample of origin, sequenced in a study of CD8 T cells in ankylosing spondylitis. Using its own MiXCR run on the 5' RACE reads, TCRdb lists one record per CDR3 protein. This sample has approximately 90,000 distinct CDR3 sequences, with roughly 8% found just once. Sequenced input: blood, either unsorted or a sorted T cell fraction (not recorded which). Receptor source: a male donor with ankylosing spondylitis or in good health (not recorded which).

Of note for this clonotype: This could be a read error, since a much larger clone is one nucleotide away. The gene calls are TRBV14 and TRBJ1-6; D gene uncertain. There are 15 residues in the CDR3. Looked up from germline, CDR1 is SGHDN and CDR2 is FVKESK. CDR3 in amino acids: CANSQDYTYNSPLHF. As DNA, the CDR3 is TGTGCCAACAGCCAAGATTACACCTATAATTCACCCCTCCACTTT. The variable domain in full, completed from reference TRBV14 and TRBJ1-6, reads EAGVTQFPSHSVIEKGQTVTLRCDPISGHDNLYWYRRVMGKEIKFLLHFVKESKQDESGMPNNRFLAERTGGTYSTLKVQPAELEDSGVYFCANSQDYTYNSPLHFGNGTRLTVT.

This clonotype was counted many times. This chain's CDR3 is CASSRQNYGYTF. The CDR3 DNA follows: TGTGCCAGCAGCAGACAGAACTATGGCTACACCTTC. This sequence joins TRBV3-1 and TRBJ1-2; D is perhaps TRBD1 (5 bases). Germline lookup yields CDR1 LGHDT and CDR2 YNNKEL (reference sequence). This CDR3 is 12 amino acids long. V shed 5 bases and J shed 2 bases, with 6 bases lying between them.

V usage is TRBV4-3 and J usage is TRBJ1-5; maybe TRBD1 (6 bases). The CDR3 runs 15 residues. Trimming left V 4 bases short and J 4 bases short, with 14 bases between. CDR1 and CDR2 (germline): LGHNA, YSLEER. The CDR3 DNA is TGCGCCAGCAGCCGCGACACAGGGTATAATCAGCCCCAGCATTTT. Translating it yields CASSRDTGYNQPQHF.

The V call is TRBV7-6, the J call TRBJ2-1, with 12 bases lining up with TRBD2. The CDR3 runs 16 residues. V lost 3 bases and J lost 9; bases outside the gene matches: 9. CDR1 and CDR2 (germline): SGHVS, FNYEAQ. DNA of the CDR3: TGTGCCAGCAGCTTCCCTCGACTAGCGGGAGCGGGTGAGCAGTTCTTC. Translating it yields CASSFPRLAGAGEQFF. Full variable domain (rest looked up from reference TRBV7-6 and TRBJ2-1): GAGVSQSPRYKVTKRGQDVALRCDPISGHVSLYWYRQALGQGPEFLTYFNYEAQQDKSGLPNDRFSAERPEGSISTLTIQRTEQRDSAMYRCASSFPRLAGAGEQFFGPGTRLTVL.

This clonotype showed up just a few times. The chain recombines TRBV20-1 with TRBJ2-3; no firm D call. This CDR3 has 13 amino acids. Per the germline V gene, CDR1 is DFQATT and CDR2 is SNEGSKA (reference sequence). V was trimmed by 5 bases and J by 6 bases, leaving 15 bases between them. The CDR3 region is CSAPPRSSDTQYF. CDR3 DNA: TGCAGTGCTCCCCCCCGGAGTTCGGATACGCAGTATTTT.

This clonotype appeared a few times. V and J are TRBV29-1 and TRBJ2-1; D not resolved. CDR3 length: 13 amino acids. V was cut by 8 bases and J by 5 bases, with 16 bases left in between. Germline assignment: CDR1 SQVTM and CDR2 ANQGSEA. The CDR3 loop reads CSSRSPLDNEQFF. CDR3 DNA sequence: TGCAGCTCTCGGAGTCCCCTCGACAATGAGCAGTTCTTC.

Many counts were recorded for this clonotype. The chain links TRBV6-1 to TRBJ2-3, with unresolved D. The CDR3 has 13 amino acids. Between the trimmed V and J ends, which lost 8 bases and 2 bases, there was a span of 11 bases. Germline lookup yields CDR1 MNHNS and CDR2 SASEGT. CDR3 coding DNA: TGTGCCAGCTTAGGAATCGACACAGATACGCAGTATTTT. Protein product: CASLGIDTDTQYF.